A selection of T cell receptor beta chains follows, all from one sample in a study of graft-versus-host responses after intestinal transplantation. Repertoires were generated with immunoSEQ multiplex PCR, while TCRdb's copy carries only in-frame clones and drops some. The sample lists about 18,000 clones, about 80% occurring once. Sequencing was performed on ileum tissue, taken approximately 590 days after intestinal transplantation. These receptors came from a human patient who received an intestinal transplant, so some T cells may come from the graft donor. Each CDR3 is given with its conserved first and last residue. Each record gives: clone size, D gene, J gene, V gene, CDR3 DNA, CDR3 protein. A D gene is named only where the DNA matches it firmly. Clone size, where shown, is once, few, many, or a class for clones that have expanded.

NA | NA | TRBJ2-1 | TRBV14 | TGTGCCAGCAGCCGTGTGCAGGGGTACAATGAGCAGTTCTTC | CASSRVQGYNEQFF
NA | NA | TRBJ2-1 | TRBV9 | TGTGCCAGCAGCGGTGGCCGACTCTCCTACAATGAGCAGTTCTTC | CASSGGRLSYNEQFF
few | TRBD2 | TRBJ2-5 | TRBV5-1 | TGCGCCAGCAGCTTGGGCGGGGGGACCCAAGAGACCCAGTACTTC | CASSLGGGTQETQYF
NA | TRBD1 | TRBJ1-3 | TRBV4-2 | TGTGCCAGCAGCCAAGGGGGACAGGGAACGTACGACACCATATATTTT | CASSQGGQGTYDTIYF
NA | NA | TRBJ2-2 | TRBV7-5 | TGTGTCAGAAGCCCCTGGACTAGTAGGTCCGGGGAGCTGTTTTTT | CVRSPWTSRSGELFF
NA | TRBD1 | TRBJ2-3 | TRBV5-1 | TGCGCCAGCAACCGAATGACAGGGTCGTTCACAGATACGCAGTATTTT | CASNRMTGSFTDTQYF
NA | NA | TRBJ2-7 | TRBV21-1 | TGTGCCAGCAGCAAATTCGCGCCCTCGTGGCCGGACGGGTTGAACGAATACGAGCAGTACTTC | CASSKFAPSWPDGLNEYEQYF
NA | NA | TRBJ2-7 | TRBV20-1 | TGCAGTGCTCTTGGGCAGCTTGAGCAGTACTTC | CSALGQLEQYF
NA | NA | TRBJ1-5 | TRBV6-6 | TGTGCCAGCAGTTACCCAGATCAGCCCCAGCATTTT | CASSYPDQPQHF
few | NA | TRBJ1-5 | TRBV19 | TGTGCCAGTAGTTACGATAGCAATCAGCCCCAGCATTTT | CASSYDSNQPQHF
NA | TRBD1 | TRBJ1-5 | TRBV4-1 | TGCGCCAGCAGCCAAGGACAGGGTCCCAGCAATCAGCCCCAGCATTTT | CASSQGQGPSNQPQHF
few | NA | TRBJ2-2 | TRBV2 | TGTGCCAGCAGTTTACCCAGGGGTAACACCGGGGAGCTGTTTTTT | CASSLPRGNTGELFF
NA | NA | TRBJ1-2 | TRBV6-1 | TGTGCCAGCCGGGGGGAAGGCTATGGCTACACCTTC | CASRGEGYGYTF
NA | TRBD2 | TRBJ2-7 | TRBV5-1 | TGCGCCAGCAGCATCGACAGCGGGGGATACGAGCAGTACTTC | CASSIDSGGYEQYF
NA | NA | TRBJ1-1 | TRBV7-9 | TGTGCCAGCAGCTTAGGGGGACCTCCGGGGACTGAAGCTTTCTTT | CASSLGGPPGTEAFF
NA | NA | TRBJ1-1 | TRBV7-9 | TGTGCCAGCAGCCCCTTCGGGGTCCCTGAAGCTTTCTTT | CASSPFGVPEAFF
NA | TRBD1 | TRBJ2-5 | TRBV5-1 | TGCGCCAGCAGCTGGACAGGGGGCGATTTGGAGACCCAGTACTTC | CASSWTGGDLETQYF
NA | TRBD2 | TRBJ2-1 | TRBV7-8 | TGTGCCAGCAGCTCAAGGTTGAGCAGCGGGGGTTCATACAATGAGCAGTTCTTC | CASSSRLSSGGSYNEQFF
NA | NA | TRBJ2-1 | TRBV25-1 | TGTGCCAGCAGCAGGGACCACTCTGAGCAGTTCTTC | CASSRDHSEQFF
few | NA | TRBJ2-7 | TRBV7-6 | TGTGCCAGCAGCTTACAGGATGGTTCCTACGAGCAGTACTTC | CASSLQDGSYEQYF
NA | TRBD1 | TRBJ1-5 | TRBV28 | TGTGCCAGCAGCTCCACAGGGGGTAGCAATCAGCCCCAGCATTTT | CASSSTGGSNQPQHF
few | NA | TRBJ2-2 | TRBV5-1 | TGCGCCAGCAGCTTGGGGATCAGAGACGCCGGGGAGCTGTTTTTT | CASSLGIRDAGELFF
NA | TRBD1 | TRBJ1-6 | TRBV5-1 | TGCGCCAGCAGCATCACAGGGGGCGGGTCACCCCTCCACTTT | CASSITGGGSPLHF
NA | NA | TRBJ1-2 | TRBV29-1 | TGCAGCGTTGATTGGGGAAACTATGGCTACACCTTC | CSVDWGNYGYTF
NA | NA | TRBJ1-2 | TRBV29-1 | TGCAGCGTTGAAATGAGGGGAGTTAGCGCCTTC | CSVEMRGVSAF
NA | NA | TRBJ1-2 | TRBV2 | TGTGCCAGCACAGGCGAAACCCCGCGGATCTATGGCTACACCTTC | CASTGETPRIYGYTF
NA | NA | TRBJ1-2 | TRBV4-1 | TGCGCCAGCAGCCAAGGGGAGGGTGGGTATGGCTACACCTTC | CASSQGEGGYGYTF
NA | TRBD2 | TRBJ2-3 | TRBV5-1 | TGCGCCAGCAGCTTGGGGACTAGCAGAACAGATACGCAGTATTTT | CASSLGTSRTDTQYF
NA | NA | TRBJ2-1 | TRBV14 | TGTGCCAGCAGCCGTCTCTTGACGGGGCCCGCCAATGAGCAGTTCTTC | CASSRLLTGPANEQFF
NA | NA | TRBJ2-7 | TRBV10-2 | TGCGCCACCCACGCCGGTCAGGGTCCGGGGGAGCAGTACTTC | CATHAGQGPGEQYF
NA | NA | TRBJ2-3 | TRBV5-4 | TGTGCCAGCAGCCGACTTACAGGGCCGCAGGATACGCAGTATTTT | CASSRLTGPQDTQYF